These 27 T cell receptor beta chains were all obtained from the same sample, sequenced in a study of siplizumab effects on memory and regulatory T cells. Sequencing was performed with immunoSEQ multiplex PCR; in TCRdb, only in-frame clones are kept and a portion is missing. The repertoire has 92,000 or so clones, 75% to 90% of them found once; the top ten carry around 14%. Material: CD4+ T cells sorted from blood. These TCRs come from a human donor in good health.

The J gene is TRBJ1-4, the V gene TRBV5-8; 9 positions match TRBD1. CDR1 and CDR2 (germline): SGHTS, YDEGEE. V shed 5 bases, J shed 4 bases, and the junction held 3 bases outside the gene matches. This CDR3 has 14 residues. This chain's CDR3 is CASRRGQGNEKLFF. The CDR3 DNA follows: TGTGCCAGCAGAAGGGGACAGGGTAATGAAAAACTGTTTTTT.

The rearrangement uses TRBV10-3 and TRBJ1-4, with 9 bases aligning to TRBD1. Per the germline V gene, CDR1 is ENHRY and CDR2 is SYGVKD. With 2 bases clipped from V and 8 bases from J, the junction kept 6 bases outside the gene matches. The CDR3 is 15 amino acids. CDR3 sequence: CAISEKQGAGEKLFF. The CDR3 DNA reads as TGTGCCATCAGTGAGAAACAGGGGGCAGGGGAAAAACTGTTTTTT.

This sequence joins TRBV9 and TRBJ2-1; 14 nucleotides line up with TRBD2. Looked up from germline, CDR1 is SGDLS and CDR2 is YYNGEE. CDR3 length equals 17 residues. Unmatched junction bases numbered 9, after V lost 3 bases and J lost 7 bases. CDR3 nucleotides: TGTGCCAGCAGCGGGGGGATAGGGACTAGCGGGAGTAATGAGCAGTTCTTC. The encoded protein is CASSGGIGTSGSNEQFF.

The V gene is TRBV7-8, the J gene TRBJ2-2; unclear D gene. This CDR3 has 15 residues. Trimming left V 5 bases short and J 2 bases short, with 12 bases between. The germline CDR1 and CDR2 sequences are SGHVS and FQNEAQ. Here the CDR3 reads CASSQAPANTGELFF. CDR3 DNA sequence: TGTGCCAGCAGCCAGGCCCCCGCCAACACCGGGGAGCTGTTTTTT.

The chain carries TRBV6-1 and TRBJ1-2, with D maybe TRBD1 (5 bases). Trimming removed 6 bases from V and 5 bases from J, with 10 bases in between. Per germline, CDR1 MNHNS and CDR2 SASEGT. The CDR3 contains 12 residues. The CDR3 spells CASRADTYGYTF. CDR3 bases: TGTGCCAGCAGGGCGGACACTTATGGCTACACCTTC.

There are a few counts of this clone. The chain has TRBV29-1 and TRBJ1-5, with D perhaps TRBD1 (5 bases). The CDR3 consists of 13 residues. Germline CDR1 SQVTM, CDR2 ANQGSEA. Trimming took 2 bases from V and 11 from J, leaving 16 bases between them. CDR3 bases: TGCAGCGTTGAAACGGGGGGAGGTCGGACCCAGCATTTT. Its protein is CSVETGGGRTQHF.

The rearrangement joins TRBV5-1 to TRBJ2-7, with D possibly TRBD1 on 6 matching bases. CDR3 length: 16 residues. Germline CDR1 reads SGHRS; CDR2 reads YFSETQ. Trimming removed 0 bases from V and 4 bases from J, with 17 bases in between. The CDR3 reads CASSLAGDISGYEQYF. CDR3 DNA sequence: TGCGCCAGCAGCTTGGCCGGGGACATTTCTGGGTACGAGCAGTACTTC.

This chain uses TRBV19 with TRBJ2-6, with 9 nucleotides matching TRBD2. This CDR3 comprises 19 residues. The V segment lost 3 bases and the J segment 1 base; nucleotides outside the gene matches: 10. The germline V gene encodes CDR1 LNHDA and CDR2 SQIVND (reference sequence). The CDR3 reads CASSIRGLAADSGANVLTF. DNA of the CDR3: TGTGCCAGTAGTATTAGGGGACTAGCCGCGGATTCTGGGGCCAACGTCCTGACTTTC.

The DNA of the CDR3 is TGTGCCAGCAGCTTAGACGGGGCTCCTAGTCAGGAGCAGTACTTC. Translated, it gives CASSLDGAPSQEQYF. The chain employs TRBV7-2 and TRBJ2-7; possibly TRBD1 or TRBD2 for D (5 bases each). This CDR3 is built from 15 residues. The germline gives CDR1 SGHTA, CDR2 FQGNSA. V dropped 1 base and J dropped 7 bases, with 17 bases sitting between them.

This clone was found once. This chain uses TRBV4-2 with TRBJ2-2; no clear D gene. The CDR3 runs to 17 residues. CDR1 LGHNA and CDR2 YNFKEQ come from the germline V gene. Trimming took 0 bases from V and 1 from J, leaving 12 bases between them. DNA of the CDR3: TGTGCCAGCAGCCAAGATGGGTCGAGCCGGAACACCGGGGAGCTGTTTTTT. It yields the protein CASSQDGSSRNTGELFF.

The gene calls are TRBV6-1 and TRBJ1-3; D ambiguous. V dropped 7 bases and J dropped 4 bases, with 8 bases sitting between them. Germline lookup yields CDR1 MNHNS and CDR2 SASEGT. There are 12 residues in the CDR3. CDR3 region: CASTHQGNTIYF. The CDR3 DNA reads as TGTGCCAGCACCCATCAAGGAAACACCATATATTTT.

The chain employs TRBV21-1 and TRBJ2-5; the tabulated D call, TRBD2, remains unverified against the DNA. TRBV21-1 is a listed pseudogene. This CDR3 has 14 residues. The CDR3 is CASTRGGGEETQYF. Here the CDR3 DNA reads TGTGCCAGCACCCGTGGAGGAGGAGAGGAGACCCAGTACTTC.

The genes are TRBV2 and TRBJ2-7; D gene ambiguous. Trimming left V 7 bases short and J 7 bases short, with 20 bases between. The CDR3 is 14 residues long. Per germline, CDR1 SNHLY and CDR2 FYNNEI. CDR3 sequence reads: CASILGGSLREQYF. In nucleotides, the CDR3 is TGTGCCAGCATTCTGGGCGGTAGCCTCCGGGAGCAGTACTTC.

This sequence joins TRBV6-5 and TRBJ2-1; D ambiguous. Trimming stripped 8 bases from V and 5 bases from J, with 7 bases between. Per germline, CDR1 MNHEY and CDR2 SVGAGI. The CDR3 has 11 amino acids. The CDR3 DNA reads as TGTGCCAGCTGGGTGGACAATGAGCAGTTCTTC. Amino acid sequence: CASWVDNEQFF.

V gene TRBV5-5 combines with J gene TRBJ1-2; D is unclear. Germline V gives CDR1 SGHKS, CDR2 YYEKEE (reference sequence). The CDR3 extends over 16 amino acids. V was clipped by 4 bases and J by 0 bases, with 16 bases between them. The CDR3 loop reads CASSLVNTVANYGYTF. In DNA form, the CDR3 reads TGTGCCAGCAGCCTAGTCAACACCGTCGCTAACTATGGCTACACCTTC.

The genes are TRBV6-5 and TRBJ2-1; D gene unclear. V lost 4 bases and J 10 bases, leaving 5 bases between the germline ends. CDR1 is MNHEY, CDR2 SVGAGI, per germline. This CDR3 is 10 amino acids long. Here the CDR3 reads CASSSREQFF. For the CDR3, the DNA is TGTGCCAGCAGTTCCCGAGAGCAGTTCTTC.

The V gene is TRBV12-5, the J gene TRBJ2-5; D might be TRBD1 or TRBD2, each matching 5 bases. V lost 1 base and J 5 bases, leaving 11 bases between the germline ends. Germline CDR1 and CDR2: LGHNT and FRNRAP. The CDR3 has 14 residues. The DNA of the CDR3 is TGTGCTAGTGGTTTGGGGGGGACGCGGGAGACCCAGTACTTC. Its translation is CASGLGGTRETQYF.

This clone was detected only once. This chain joins TRBV4-3 and TRBJ1-1, with D possibly matching TRBD1 (6 bases). CDR1 and CDR2 (germline): LGHNA, YSLEER. V lost 4 bases and J lost 9, with 21 bases in between. The CDR3 is 15 residues long. For the CDR3, the DNA is TGCGCCAGCAGCCGATCTCTGGCGGACAGTCATAAAGCTTTCTTT. Amino acids: CASSRSLADSHKAFF.

The gene calls are TRBV28 and TRBJ2-1; possibly TRBD1 or TRBD2 for D (6 bases each). This CDR3 region has 16 residues. Germline lookup yields CDR1 MDHEN and CDR2 SYDVKM. V shed 2 bases and J shed 2 bases, with 13 bases lying between them. This CDR3 reads CASSLDRGRPYNEQFF. The DNA of the CDR3 is TGTGCCAGCAGTTTAGATCGGGGGCGCCCCTACAATGAGCAGTTCTTC.

The chain uses TRBV18 and TRBJ2-7, with D hard to call. The length of the CDR3 is 14 residues. V was shortened by 0 bases and J by 2 bases, with 8 bases between the two germline ends. Germline assignment: CDR1 KGHSH and CDR2 LQKENI. The CDR3 protein is CASSPPYSTYEQYF. The CDR3 DNA sequence: TGTGCCAGCTCACCACCTTACAGCACCTACGAGCAGTACTTC. Using reference TRBV18 and TRBJ2-7 for the parts outside the CDR3, the full variable domain is NAGVMQNPRHLVRRRGQEARLRCSPMKGHSHVYWYRQLPEEGLKFMVYLQKENIIDESGMPKERFSAEFPKEGPSILRIQQVVRGDSAAYFCASSPPYSTYEQYFGPGTRLTVT.

This chain uses TRBV5-1 with TRBJ2-3, with 9 bases lining up with TRBD2. The CDR3 runs 16 residues. Trimming cost V 0 bases and J 6 bases; bases outside gene matches: 8. Germline-derived CDR1 and CDR2 are SGHRS and YFSETQ. CDR3 sequence reads: CASSLVGTSPRDTQYF. In DNA, the CDR3 is TGCGCCAGCAGCTTGGTGGGGACTAGCCCGAGGGATACGCAGTATTTT. The full variable domain, its missing parts supplied by reference TRBV5-1 and TRBJ2-3, is KAGVTQTPRYLIKTRGQQVTLSCSPISGHRSVSWYQQTPGQGLQFLFEYFSETQRNKGNFPGRFSGRQFSNSRSEMNVSTLELGDSALYLCASSLVGTSPRDTQYFGPGTRLTVL.

V is TRBV11-3 and J is TRBJ2-3; D ambiguous. The ends were cut back, 3 bases at V and 0 bases at J, with 10 bases in the middle. Germline V CDR1 and CDR2: SGHNT, YENEEA. This CDR3 has 15 amino acids. The CDR3 coding sequence is TGTGCCAGCAGCTTGGGTCGAACTAGCACAGATACGCAGTATTTT. It is translated as CASSLGRTSTDTQYF.

The chain joins TRBV7-9 to TRBJ2-5; the D call may be TRBD1 or TRBD2 (5 bases each). The CDR3 is 14 residues long. V was trimmed by 1 base and J by 5 bases, leaving 11 bases between them. Per germline, CDR1 SEHNR and CDR2 FQNEAQ (reference sequence). In nucleotides, the CDR3 is TGTGCCAGCAGCTTAGGCGGTGGGACGGAGACCCAGTACTTC. Its protein product is CASSLGGGTETQYF.

This clone appeared once. The rearrangement links TRBV28 to TRBJ2-5; 8 bases match TRBD1. The J call is doubtful: the DNA matches TRBJ2-7 better. In germline, CDR1 is MDHEN, CDR2 SYDVKM. CDR3 size: 14 residues. The CDR3 spells CASSSRDRLYEQYF. DNA for the CDR3: TGTGCCAGCAGTTCCCGGGACAGGCTATACGAGCAGTACTTC.

This rearrangement joins TRBV7-2 to TRBJ2-7; 8 bases match TRBD2. Germline-derived CDR1 and CDR2 are SGHTA and FQGNSA. The CDR3 has 15 residues. The V gene end was trimmed by 5 bases and the J gene end by 2 bases; junction bases not matched to a gene: 8. As DNA, the CDR3 is TGTGCCAGCAGCGACGCTAGCGGGCCGACCTACGAGCAGTACTTC. Its protein product is CASSDASGPTYEQYF.

The chain links TRBV23-1 to TRBJ2-1; D possibly uses TRBD1 or TRBD2 (5 bases each). TRBV23-1 is identified as an open reading frame with a role that is uncertain. CDR3 size: 20 residues. V gave up 4 bases and J gave up 4 bases, with 29 bases separating them. The CDR3 region is CASSRPPPPRGRPPYNEQFF. The CDR3 DNA sequence: TGCGCCAGCAGTCGACCTCCACCCCCACGGGGCCGACCCCCTTACAATGAGCAGTTCTTC.

In regard to this clone: Other nucleotide sequences in the sample specify the same CDR3. This rearrangement joins TRBV25-1 to TRBJ1-2, with no clear D. CDR1 and CDR2 from the germline V gene are MGHDK and SYGVNS. V dropped 5 bases and J dropped 8 bases, with 9 bases sitting between them. The CDR3 sequence is 11 residues long. The CDR3 region is CASSTFYGYTF. The CDR3 coding sequence is TGTGCCAGCAGTACCTTCTACGGCTACACCTTC.